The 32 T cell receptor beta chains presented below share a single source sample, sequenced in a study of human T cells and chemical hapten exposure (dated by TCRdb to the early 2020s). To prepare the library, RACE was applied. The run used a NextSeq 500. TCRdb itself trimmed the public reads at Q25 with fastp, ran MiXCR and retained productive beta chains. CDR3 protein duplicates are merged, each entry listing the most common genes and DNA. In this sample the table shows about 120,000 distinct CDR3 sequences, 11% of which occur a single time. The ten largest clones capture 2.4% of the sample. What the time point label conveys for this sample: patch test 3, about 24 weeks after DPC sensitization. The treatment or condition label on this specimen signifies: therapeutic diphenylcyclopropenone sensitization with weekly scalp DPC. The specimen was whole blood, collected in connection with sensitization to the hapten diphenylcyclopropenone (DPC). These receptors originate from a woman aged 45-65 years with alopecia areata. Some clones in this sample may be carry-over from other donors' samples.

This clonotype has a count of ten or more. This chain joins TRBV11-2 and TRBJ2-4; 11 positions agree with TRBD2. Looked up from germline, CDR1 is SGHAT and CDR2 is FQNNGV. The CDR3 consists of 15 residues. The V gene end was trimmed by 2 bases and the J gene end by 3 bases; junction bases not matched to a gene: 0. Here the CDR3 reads CASSLTSGGKNIQYF. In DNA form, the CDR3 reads TGTGCCAGCAGCTTAACTAGCGGGGGCAAAAACATTCAGTACTTC. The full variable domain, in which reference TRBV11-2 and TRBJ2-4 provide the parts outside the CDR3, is EAGVAQSPRYKIIEKRQSVAFWCNPISGHATLYWYQQILGQGPKLLIQFQNNGVVDDSQLPKDRFSAERLKGVDSTLKIQPAKLEDSAVYLCASSLTSGGKNIQYFGAGTRLSVL.

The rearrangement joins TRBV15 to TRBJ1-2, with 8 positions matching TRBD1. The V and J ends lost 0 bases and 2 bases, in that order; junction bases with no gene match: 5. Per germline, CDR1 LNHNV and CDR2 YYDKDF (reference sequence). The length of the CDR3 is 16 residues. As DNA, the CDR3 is TGTGCCACCAGCAGAGATTGGGGACAGGTGAACTATGGCTACACCTTC. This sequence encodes CATSRDWGQVNYGYTF.

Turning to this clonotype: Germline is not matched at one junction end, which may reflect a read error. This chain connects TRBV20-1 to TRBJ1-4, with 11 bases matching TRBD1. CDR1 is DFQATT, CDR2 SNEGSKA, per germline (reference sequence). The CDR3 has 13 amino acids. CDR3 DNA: TGCAATGCTGGCGGACAGGGGGCGGGAAAACTGTTTTTT. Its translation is CNAGGQGAGKLFF.

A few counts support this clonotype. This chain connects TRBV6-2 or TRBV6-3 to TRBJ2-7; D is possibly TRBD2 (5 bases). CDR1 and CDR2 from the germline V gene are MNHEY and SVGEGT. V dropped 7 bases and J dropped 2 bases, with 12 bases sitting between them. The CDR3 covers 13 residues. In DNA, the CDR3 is TGTGCCAGCACTCCCGGACTGACCTACGAGCAGTACTTC. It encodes CASTPGLTYEQYF.

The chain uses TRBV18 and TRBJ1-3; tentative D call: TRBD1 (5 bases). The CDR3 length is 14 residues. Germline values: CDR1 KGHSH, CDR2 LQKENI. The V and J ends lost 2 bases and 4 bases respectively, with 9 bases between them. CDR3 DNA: TGTGCCAGCTCACCAGAGACAGTCGGAAACACCATATATTTT. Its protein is CASSPETVGNTIYF.

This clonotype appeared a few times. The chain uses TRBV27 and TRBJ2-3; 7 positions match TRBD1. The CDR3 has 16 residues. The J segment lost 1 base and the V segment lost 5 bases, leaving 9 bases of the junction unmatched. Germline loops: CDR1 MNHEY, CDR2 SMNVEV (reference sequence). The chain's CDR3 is CASSTLTGVGTDTQYF. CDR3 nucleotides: TGTGCCAGCAGTACACTCACAGGGGTCGGCACAGATACGCAGTATTTT.

CDR3 sequence: CASSLNSAYGYTF. CDR3 in DNA: TGTGCCAGCAGCTTAAATTCAGCTTATGGCTACACCTTC. The chain couples TRBV7-9 to TRBJ1-2, with D uncertain. Germline CDR1 is SEHNR and CDR2 is FQNEAQ (reference sequence). CDR3 length equals 13 residues. The germline V and J ends were trimmed by 2 bases and 5 bases, with 9 bases remaining between them.

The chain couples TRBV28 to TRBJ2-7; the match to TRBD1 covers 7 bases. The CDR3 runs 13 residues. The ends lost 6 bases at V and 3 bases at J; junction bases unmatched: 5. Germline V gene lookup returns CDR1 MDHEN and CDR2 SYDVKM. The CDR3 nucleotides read TGTGCCAGCAGCTGGGACAGCTTCTACGAGCAGTACTTC. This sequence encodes CASSWDSFYEQYF. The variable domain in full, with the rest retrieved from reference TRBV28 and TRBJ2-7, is DVKVTQSSRYLVKRTGEKVFLECVQDMDHENMFWYRQDPGLGLRLIYFSYDVKMKEKGDIPEGYSVSREKKERFSLILESASTNQTSMYLCASSWDSFYEQYFGPGTRLTVT.

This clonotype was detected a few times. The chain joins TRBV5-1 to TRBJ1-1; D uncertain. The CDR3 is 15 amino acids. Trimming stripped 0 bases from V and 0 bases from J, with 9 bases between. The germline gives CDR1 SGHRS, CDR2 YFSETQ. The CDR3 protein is CASSLGEGMNTEAFF. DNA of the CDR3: TGCGCCAGCAGCTTGGGGGAAGGCATGAACACTGAAGCTTTCTTT. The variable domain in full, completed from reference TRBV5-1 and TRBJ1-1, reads KAGVTQTPRYLIKTRGQQVTLSCSPISGHRSVSWYQQTPGQGLQFLFEYFSETQRNKGNFPGRFSGRQFSNSRSEMNVSTLELGDSALYLCASSLGEGMNTEAFFGQGTRLTVV.

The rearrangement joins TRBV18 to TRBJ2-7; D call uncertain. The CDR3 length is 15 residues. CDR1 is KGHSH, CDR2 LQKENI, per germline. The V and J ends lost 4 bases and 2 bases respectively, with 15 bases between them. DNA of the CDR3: TGTGCCAGCTCACTCCCCGGCGCCCGAACCTACGAGCAGTACTTC. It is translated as CASSLPGARTYEQYF. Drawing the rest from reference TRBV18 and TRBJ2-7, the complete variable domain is NAGVMQNPRHLVRRRGQEARLRCSPMKGHSHVYWYRQLPEEGLKFMVYLQKENIIDESGMPKERFSAEFPKEGPSILRIQQVVRGDSAAYFCASSLPGARTYEQYFGPGTRLTVT.

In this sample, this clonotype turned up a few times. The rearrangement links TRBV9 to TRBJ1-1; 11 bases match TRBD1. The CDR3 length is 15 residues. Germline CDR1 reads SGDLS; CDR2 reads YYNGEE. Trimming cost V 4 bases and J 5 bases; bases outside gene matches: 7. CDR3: CASSPSGTGGTEAFF. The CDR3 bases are TGTGCCAGCAGCCCATCCGGGACAGGGGGGACTGAAGCTTTCTTT.

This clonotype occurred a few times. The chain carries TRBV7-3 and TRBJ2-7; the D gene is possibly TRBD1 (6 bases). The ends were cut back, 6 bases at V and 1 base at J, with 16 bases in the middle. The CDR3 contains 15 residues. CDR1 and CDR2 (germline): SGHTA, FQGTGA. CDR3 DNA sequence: TGTGCCAGCAGACCCTGGGACACCCAATCCTACGAGCAGTACTTC. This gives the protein CASRPWDTQSYEQYF.

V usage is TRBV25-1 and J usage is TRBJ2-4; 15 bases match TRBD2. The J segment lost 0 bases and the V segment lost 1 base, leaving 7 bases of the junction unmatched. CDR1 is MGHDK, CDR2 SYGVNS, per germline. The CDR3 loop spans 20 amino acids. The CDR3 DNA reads TGTGCCAGCAGTGAATGCAGGACTAGCGGGAGGGCCCTAGCCAAAAACATTCAGTACTTC. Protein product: CASSECRTSGRALAKNIQYF.

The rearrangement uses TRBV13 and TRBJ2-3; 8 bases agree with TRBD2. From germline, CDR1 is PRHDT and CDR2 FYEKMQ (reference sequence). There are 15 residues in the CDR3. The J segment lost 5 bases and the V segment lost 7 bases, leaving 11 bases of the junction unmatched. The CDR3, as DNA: TGTGCCAGCACTCTTCGGGGGGGGCCGGGAGATACGCAGTATTTT. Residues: CASTLRGGPGDTQYF.

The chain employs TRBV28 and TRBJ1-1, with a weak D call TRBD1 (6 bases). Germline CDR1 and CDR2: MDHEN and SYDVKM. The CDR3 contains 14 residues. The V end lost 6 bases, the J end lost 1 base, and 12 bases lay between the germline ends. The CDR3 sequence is CASSSGQPNTEAFF. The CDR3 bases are TGTGCCAGCAGCTCCGGACAGCCGAACACTGAAGCTTTCTTT.

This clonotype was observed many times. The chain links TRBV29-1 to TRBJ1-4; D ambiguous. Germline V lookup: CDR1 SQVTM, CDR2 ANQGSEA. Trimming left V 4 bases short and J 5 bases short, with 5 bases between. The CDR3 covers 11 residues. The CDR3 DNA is TGCAGCGTTGTAGAGAATGAAAAACTGTTTTTT. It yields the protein CSVVENEKLFF.

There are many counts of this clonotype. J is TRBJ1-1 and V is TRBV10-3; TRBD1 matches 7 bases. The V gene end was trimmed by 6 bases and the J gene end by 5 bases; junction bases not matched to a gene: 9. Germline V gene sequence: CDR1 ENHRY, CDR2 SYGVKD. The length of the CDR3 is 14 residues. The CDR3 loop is CAIRNRQGMTEAFF. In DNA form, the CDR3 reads TGTGCCATCAGGAATCGACAGGGCATGACTGAAGCTTTCTTT.

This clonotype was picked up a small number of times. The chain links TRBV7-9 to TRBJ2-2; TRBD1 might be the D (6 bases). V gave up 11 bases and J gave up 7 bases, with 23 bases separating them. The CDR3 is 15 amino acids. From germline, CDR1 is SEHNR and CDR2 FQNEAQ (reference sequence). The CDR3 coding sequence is TGTGCCGATGTCCCCGAAACAGGGATAGGCGGGGAGCTGTTTTTT. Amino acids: CADVPETGIGGELFF. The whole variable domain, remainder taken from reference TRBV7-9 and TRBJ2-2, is DTGVSQNPRHKITKRGQNVTFRCDPISEHNRLYWYRQTLGQGPEFLTYFQNEAQLEKSRLLSDRFSAERPKGSFSTLEIQRTEQGDSAMYLCADVPETGIGGELFFGEGSRLTVL.

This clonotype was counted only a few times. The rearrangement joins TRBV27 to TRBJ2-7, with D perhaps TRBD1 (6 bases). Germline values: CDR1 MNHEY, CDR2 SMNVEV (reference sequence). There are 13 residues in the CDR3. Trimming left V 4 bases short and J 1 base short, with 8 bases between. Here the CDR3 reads CASSSTGSYEQYF. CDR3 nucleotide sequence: TGTGCCAGCAGTTCAACAGGGTCCTACGAGCAGTACTTC.

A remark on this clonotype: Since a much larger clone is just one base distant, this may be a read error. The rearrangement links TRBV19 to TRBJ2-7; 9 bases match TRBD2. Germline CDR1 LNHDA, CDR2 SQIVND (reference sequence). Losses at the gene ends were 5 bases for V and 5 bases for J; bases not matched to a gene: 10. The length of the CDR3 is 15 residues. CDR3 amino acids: CASSDARTSDDEQYF. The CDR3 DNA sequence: TGTGCCAGTAGTGACGCACGGACTAGCGACGACGAGCAGTACTTC.

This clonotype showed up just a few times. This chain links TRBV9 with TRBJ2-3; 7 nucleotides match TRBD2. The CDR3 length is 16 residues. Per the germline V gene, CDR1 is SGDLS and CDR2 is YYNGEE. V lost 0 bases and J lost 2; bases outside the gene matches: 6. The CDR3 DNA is TGTGCCAGCAGCGTAGCTGGGGGGGACCTCACAGATACGCAGTATTTT. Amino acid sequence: CASSVAGGDLTDTQYF.

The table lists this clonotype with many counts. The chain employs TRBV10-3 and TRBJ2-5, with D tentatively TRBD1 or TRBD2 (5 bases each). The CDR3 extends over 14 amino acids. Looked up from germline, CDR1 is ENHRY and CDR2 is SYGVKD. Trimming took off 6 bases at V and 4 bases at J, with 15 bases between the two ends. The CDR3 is CAISPPGGRETQYF. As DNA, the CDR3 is TGTGCCATCAGCCCACCTGGGGGAAGAGAGACCCAGTACTTC.

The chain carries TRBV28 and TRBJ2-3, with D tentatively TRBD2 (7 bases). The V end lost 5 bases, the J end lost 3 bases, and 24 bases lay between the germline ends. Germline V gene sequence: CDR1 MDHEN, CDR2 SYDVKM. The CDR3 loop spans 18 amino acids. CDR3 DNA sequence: TGTGCCAGCAGTACCACAGGGAGGGGAGTCGGGGCTACAGATACGCAGTATTTT. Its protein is CASSTTGRGVGATDTQYF. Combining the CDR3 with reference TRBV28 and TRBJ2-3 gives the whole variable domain DVKVTQSSRYLVKRTGEKVFLECVQDMDHENMFWYRQDPGLGLRLIYFSYDVKMKEKGDIPEGYSVSREKKERFSLILESASTNQTSMYLCASSTTGRGVGATDTQYFGPGTRLTVL.

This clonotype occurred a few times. CDR3 nucleotides: TGTGCCAGCAGAAGACAGGGGTCCGAGCAGTACTTC. Protein sequence: CASRRQGSEQYF. The rearrangement links TRBV3-1 to TRBJ2-7; 8 bases are a match to TRBD1. The germline V gene encodes CDR1 LGHDT and CDR2 YNNKEL (reference sequence). Germline trimming cut 6 bases from V and 6 bases from J; bases unmatched to any gene: 4. There are 12 residues in the CDR3.

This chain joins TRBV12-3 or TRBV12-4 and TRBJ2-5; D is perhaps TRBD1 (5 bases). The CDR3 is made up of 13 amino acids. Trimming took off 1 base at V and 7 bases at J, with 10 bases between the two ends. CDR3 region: CASSLGRAGTQYF. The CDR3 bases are TGTGCCAGCAGTTTAGGCAGGGCAGGGACCCAGTACTTC.

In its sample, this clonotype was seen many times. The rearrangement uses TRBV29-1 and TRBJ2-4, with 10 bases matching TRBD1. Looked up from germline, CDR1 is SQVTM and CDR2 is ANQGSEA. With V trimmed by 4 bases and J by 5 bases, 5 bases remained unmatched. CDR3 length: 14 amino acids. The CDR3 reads CSVGGTGVQNIQYF. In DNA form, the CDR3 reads TGCAGCGTTGGTGGGACAGGGGTACAAAACATTCAGTACTTC.

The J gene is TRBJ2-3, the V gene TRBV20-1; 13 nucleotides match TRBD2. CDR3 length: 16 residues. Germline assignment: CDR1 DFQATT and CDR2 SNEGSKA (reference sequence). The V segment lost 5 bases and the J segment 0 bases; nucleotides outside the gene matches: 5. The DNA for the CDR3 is TGCAGTGCTGACGGACTAGCGGGAGCCAGCACAGATACGCAGTATTTT. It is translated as CSADGLAGASTDTQYF.

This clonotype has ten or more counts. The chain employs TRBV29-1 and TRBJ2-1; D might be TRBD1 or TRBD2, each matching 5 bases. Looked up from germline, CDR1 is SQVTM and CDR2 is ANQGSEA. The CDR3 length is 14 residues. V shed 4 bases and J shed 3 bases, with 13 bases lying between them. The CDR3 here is CSVARDVRYNEQFF. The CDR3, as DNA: TGCAGCGTTGCTCGGGACGTCCGCTACAATGAGCAGTTCTTC.

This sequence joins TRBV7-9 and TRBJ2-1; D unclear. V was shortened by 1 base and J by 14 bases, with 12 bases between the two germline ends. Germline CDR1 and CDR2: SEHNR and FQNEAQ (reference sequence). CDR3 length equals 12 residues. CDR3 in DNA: TGTGCCAGCAGCTTAGAGGCCTATGGGAAGTTCTTC. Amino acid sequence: CASSLEAYGKFF. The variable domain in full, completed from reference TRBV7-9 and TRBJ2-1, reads DTGVSQNPRHKITKRGQNVTFRCDPISEHNRLYWYRQTLGQGPEFLTYFQNEAQLEKSRLLSDRFSAERPKGSFSTLEIQRTEQGDSAMYLCASSLEAYGKFFGPGTRLTVL.

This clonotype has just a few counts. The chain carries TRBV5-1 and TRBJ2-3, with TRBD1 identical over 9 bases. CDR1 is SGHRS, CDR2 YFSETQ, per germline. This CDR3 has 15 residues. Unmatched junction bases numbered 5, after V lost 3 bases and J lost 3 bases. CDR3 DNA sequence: TGCGCCAGCAGCTCACAGGGGGCTGGTACAGATACGCAGTATTTT. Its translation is CASSSQGAGTDTQYF.

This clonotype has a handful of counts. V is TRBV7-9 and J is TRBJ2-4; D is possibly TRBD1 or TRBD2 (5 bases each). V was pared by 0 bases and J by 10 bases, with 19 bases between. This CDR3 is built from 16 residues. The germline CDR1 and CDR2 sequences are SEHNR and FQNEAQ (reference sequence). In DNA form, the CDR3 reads TGTGCCAGCAGCTTAGCGGAGGACATCTTCCTAAGTATTCAGTACTTC. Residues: CASSLAEDIFLSIQYF.

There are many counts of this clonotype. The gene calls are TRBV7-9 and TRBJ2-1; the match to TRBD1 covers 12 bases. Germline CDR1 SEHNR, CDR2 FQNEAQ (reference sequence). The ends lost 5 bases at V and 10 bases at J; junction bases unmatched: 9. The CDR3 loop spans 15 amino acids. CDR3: CASSARDRGQGEQFF. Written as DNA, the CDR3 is TGTGCCAGCAGCGCTCGGGACAGGGGGCAGGGAGAGCAGTTCTTC.